This TCR beta chain was found in a study of OX40 agonist ivuxolimab in advanced cancers. About the study as a whole: The costimulatory receptor OX40 (CD134) was targeted by ivuxolimab, a fully human IgG2 agonistic monoclonal antibody. Partial responses occurred in three dose-escalation patients: two with cutaneous melanoma and one with hepatocellular carcinoma. The paper reports the monotherapy dose-escalation portion (N = 52 patients) of the phase I ivuxolimab trial. Intravenous ivuxolimab was administered to patients every 2 weeks at six dose levels: 0.01, 0.1, 0.3, 1.5, 3 and 10 mg/kg. The purpose of peripheral TCRbeta sequencing was to test whether ivuxolimab changed TCR sequence diversity and led to clonal T-cell expansion. Among the roughly 50 dose-escalation patients, some 20 had hepatocellular carcinoma, some 15 melanoma, 9 renal cell carcinoma and 9 head and neck cancer. The dose-escalation cohort was 82.7% male with a mean age of roughly 60 years, ranging from roughly 23 to 79. Patients were allowed to have had prior anti-PD-1, anti-PD-L1 or anti-CTLA-4 therapy, and 40% of the dose-escalation patients had previously received checkpoint inhibitors. What the authors observed across the whole study: At doses of 0.1 to 3.0 mg/kg, clonal expansion of both CD4+ and CD8+ T cells in blood was seen between baseline and week 6. Low levels of normalized T-cell clonal expansion were also seen in some patients who did not respond. Antigen specificity was not determined for the clonally expanded peripheral T cells. After ivuxolimab, CD8+ T cells had more expanded clones than CD4+ T cells on average. In partial responders in the 0.1-3.0 mg/kg groups, normalized peripheral clonal expansion was found to be among the lowest, especially among CD8+ T cells.

Patients with autoimmune disease history or receiving systemic immunosuppression were excluded from the trial. Peripheral blood for TCR sequencing was collected from all dose cohorts at baseline, on cycle 4 day 1, and on cycle 7 day 1. Samples came from an open-label, multicenter, first-in-human phase I dose-escalation trial of ivuxolimab. The trial enrolled adults with locally advanced or metastatic head and neck squamous cell, hepatocellular, melanoma or renal cell carcinoma. Before TCR sequencing, CD4+ T cells and CD8+ T cells were sorted from peripheral blood as separate populations. V loses 2 bases, J loses 5 bases, and the germline ends lie 12 bases apart. CDR1 and CDR2, looked up from the germline V gene, are MNHNS and SASEGT. The CDR3 runs 15 amino acids, cysteine and phenylalanine included. Left in the record is the CDR3 DNA by itself, 45 bases read in frame from the first base. Genomic DNA was isolated from the sorted cells so that the TCRbeta CDR3 region could be sequenced. The immunoSEQ Assay was used to sequence the TCRbeta CDR3 regions. TCRdb mirrors the immuneACCESS table, restricted to in-frame sequences. Some clones are absent from its copies; in checked studies, under half trace to an unresolved V gene, and the reason for the others is unknown. This sample lists tens of thousands of clones; approximately 90% were detected once. The top ten clonotypes cover 12% of the sample.

The sample holds one count of this clone. Its recognized antigen is unknown. No much larger clonotype is one base removed from it; base qualities were not supplied. The TCR originated in an adult with an advanced solid tumor such as melanoma, head and neck, liver or kidney cancer. The input for sequencing was CD4+ or CD8+ T cells sorted from blood, taken in a trial of the OX40 agonist ivuxolimab. The V and J genes are TRBV6-1 and TRBJ2-2; the D gene is possibly TRBD1 or TRBD2, with 5 bases matching each. The base sequence is TGTGCCAGCAGTGAAACGGGACGGGAAACCGGGGAGCTGTTTTTT. Its protein reads: CASSETGRETGELFF.